Following are 15 T cell receptor beta chains from one sample sequenced in a study of blood T cell repertoires in COVID-19. Sequencing used immunoSEQ multiplex PCR; TCRdb keeps in-frame clones, though not all of them. The sample holds about 140,000 clones, roughly 78% seen once. The sequenced material came from peripheral blood. All receptors come from a man between 60 and 75 years old with acute or convalescent COVID-19.

This chain links TRBV28 with TRBJ1-5; 8 positions agree with TRBD1. J gave up 2 bases and V 4 bases, and 7 bases lay outside the gene matches. The CDR3 runs to 16 residues. Germline values: CDR1 MDHEN, CDR2 SYDVKM. In DNA, the CDR3 is TGTGCCAGCAGTTCCCTTTCGACAGGGGGCAATCAGCCCCAGCATTTT. It translates to CASSSLSTGGNQPQHF.

This chain uses TRBV9 with TRBJ2-5, with TRBD2 matching over 8 bases. With V trimmed by 4 bases and J by 3 bases, 11 bases remained unmatched. Germline V CDR1 and CDR2: SGDLS, YYNGEE. This CDR3 is built from 16 residues. CDR3 residues: CASSPGLAPRKETQYF. CDR3 coding DNA: TGTGCCAGCAGCCCTGGACTAGCCCCTCGGAAAGAGACCCAGTACTTC.

The chain combines TRBV2 with TRBJ2-7; 9 bases align to TRBD2. The trim removed 3 bases at V and 2 bases at J, leaving 11 bases unmatched. Germline values: CDR1 SNHLY, CDR2 FYNNEI. There are 17 residues in the CDR3. The CDR3 sequence is CASSEYSAGGTAYEQYF. Written as DNA, the CDR3 is TGTGCCAGCAGTGAGTACTCAGCGGGAGGCACGGCCTACGAGCAGTACTTC. Variable domain in full (rest from reference TRBV2 and TRBJ2-7): EPEVTQTPSHQVTQMGQEVILRCVPISNHLYFYWYRQILGQKVEFLVSFYNNEISEKSEIFDDQFSVERPDGSNFTLKIRSTKLEDSAMYFCASSEYSAGGTAYEQYFGPGTRLTVT.

The chain carries TRBV2 and TRBJ2-7, with TRBD2 matching 8 bases. This CDR3 spans 15 amino acids. Germline values: CDR1 SNHLY, CDR2 FYNNEI. Trimming cost V 7 bases and J 1 base; bases outside gene matches: 9. As DNA, the CDR3 is TGTGCCAGCACGGGGGGCCGGGAGGGTTCCTACGAGCAGTACTTC. Translated, it gives CASTGGREGSYEQYF.

The rearrangement joins TRBV10-3 to TRBJ1-1; D not certain. CDR1 and CDR2 (germline): ENHRY, SYGVKD. Trimming shortened V by 11 bases and J by 0 bases, and 10 bases separated the two germline ends. This CDR3 contains 12 residues. CDR3 loop: CASSELNTEAFF. In DNA form, the CDR3 reads TGTGCCTCTTCCGAGTTGAACACTGAAGCTTTCTTT.

The gene calls are TRBV28 and TRBJ2-1; 14 bases align to TRBD2. CDR3 size: 16 residues. Germline V gene lookup returns CDR1 MDHEN and CDR2 SYDVKM. The V gene end was trimmed by 2 bases and the J gene end by 6 bases; junction bases not matched to a gene: 3. The CDR3 bases are TGTGCCAGCAGTTTAGGGACTAGCGGGGGATTCAATGAGCAGTTCTTC. It encodes CASSLGTSGGFNEQFF.

The genes are TRBV2 and TRBJ2-3, with TRBD2 matching 11 bases. The CDR3 has 17 amino acids. CDR1 SNHLY and CDR2 FYNNEI come from the germline V gene. The V gene end was trimmed by 4 bases and the J gene end by 6 bases; junction bases not matched to a gene: 12. DNA of the CDR3: TGTGCCAGCAGTGGGGGCCTCCGACTAGCGGGGTACGATACGCAGTATTTT. It translates to CASSGGLRLAGYDTQYF. The complete variable domain, with remaining parts taken from reference TRBV2 and TRBJ2-3, reads EPEVTQTPSHQVTQMGQEVILRCVPISNHLYFYWYRQILGQKVEFLVSFYNNEISEKSEIFDDQFSVERPDGSNFTLKIRSTKLEDSAMYFCASSGGLRLAGYDTQYFGPGTRLTVL.

The chain has TRBV6-7 and TRBJ1-3; 8 bases agree with TRBD1. TRBV6-7 is given ORF status, its function remaining uncertain. The CDR3 is made up of 17 amino acids. Germline trimming cut 3 bases from V and 0 bases from J; bases unmatched to any gene: 7. This chain's CDR3 is CASSYGDRLFSGNTIYF. Here the CDR3 DNA reads TGTGCCAGCAGTTATGGGGACAGGCTTTTCTCTGGAAACACCATATATTTT.

The chain links TRBV5-8 to TRBJ2-1; D not resolved. Germline V gives CDR1 SGHTS, CDR2 YDEGEE. The CDR3 has 14 residues. V gave up 0 bases and J gave up 0 bases, with 4 bases separating them. The CDR3 here is CASSLASSYNEQFF. CDR3 nucleotide sequence: TGTGCCAGCAGCTTGGCTAGCTCCTACAATGAGCAGTTCTTC.

The chain is built from TRBV7-8 and TRBJ1-3; D call uncertain. Trimming shortened V by 0 bases and J by 1 base, and 13 bases separated the two germline ends. Germline CDR1 SGHVS, CDR2 FQNEAQ. This CDR3 region has 17 residues. CDR3 loop: CASSLASIGSSGNTIYF. The CDR3 nucleotides read TGTGCCAGCAGCTTAGCATCTATCGGGTCTTCTGGAAACACCATATATTTT.

This clone occurred a few times. V and J are TRBV6-1 and TRBJ2-7; a weak D match, TRBD2 (5 bases). This CDR3 spans 16 amino acids. Germline V gene lookup returns CDR1 MNHNS and CDR2 SASEGT. Trimming cost V 0 bases and J 2 bases, with 14 bases left between them. The DNA of the CDR3 is TGTGCCAGCAGTGAAGCGTTCGGGAAGTCGACCTACGAGCAGTACTTC. This gives the protein CASSEAFGKSTYEQYF.

The chain carries TRBV6-5 and TRBJ1-3; D ambiguous. Looked up from germline, CDR1 is MNHEY and CDR2 is SVGAGI. This CDR3 contains 15 residues. V shed 4 bases and J shed 2 bases, with 12 bases lying between them. CDR3 amino acids: CASSFRPSTGNTIYF. The DNA for the CDR3 is TGTGCCAGCAGTTTTCGTCCGAGTACTGGAAACACCATATATTTT.

At least ten counts were recorded for this clone. This chain joins TRBV9 and TRBJ2-1, with 7 positions matching TRBD2. The CDR3 contains 14 residues. Germline values: CDR1 SGDLS, CDR2 YYNGEE. V dropped 4 bases and J dropped 5; count of bases not matched to a gene: 6. The CDR3 is CASSPSSGNNEQFF. The CDR3 nucleotides are TGTGCCAGCAGCCCTTCTAGCGGCAACAATGAGCAGTTCTTC.

The chain combines TRBV5-1 with TRBJ2-5; 11 bases fit TRBD2. V dropped 0 bases and J dropped 3; count of bases not matched to a gene: 1. Germline V gives CDR1 SGHRS, CDR2 YFSETQ. CDR3 length equals 15 residues. The CDR3 DNA reads as TGCGCCAGCAGCTTGGGACTAGCGGGAAAAGAGACCCAGTACTTC. This codes for CASSLGLAGKETQYF.

V usage is TRBV6-5 and J usage is TRBJ2-7; D gene ambiguous. This CDR3 comprises 11 residues. Trimming left V 8 bases short and J 2 bases short, with 7 bases between. In germline, CDR1 is MNHEY, CDR2 SVGAGI. The CDR3: CASGQTYEQYF. The CDR3 DNA sequence: TGTGCCAGCGGTCAGACCTACGAGCAGTACTTC.